This T cell receptor beta chain was sequenced in a study of shared clonotypes between healthy human individuals. General study results and limits: The study's rarefaction showed incomplete sorted-subset sequencing despite large depth.

The germline gives CDR1 MDHEN, CDR2 SYDVKM. This CDR3 comprises 15 residues. Deletions cut 4 bases from V and 2 bases from J, with 11 bases between. On this clone itself: Its antigen is as yet unknown.

Donors were healthy HIV-negative adults without recently reported acute infections or vaccinations. Data came from immunoSEQ multiplex PCR; TCRdb stores just in-frame clones and leaves some out. The table has 2 million to 2.5 million clones, approximately 94% seen once; the top ten hold about 0.34%. The sequenced sample was naive CD4+ T cells from PBMCs. Documented subset: CD45RA+ positively selected. This chain uses TRBV28 with TRBJ2-2; possible D gene TRBD2, 5 bases. The sequence came from a man aged 18-30 years in good health. Some clones in this sample may be carry-over from other donors' samples. CDR3: CASSYSGANTGELFF. For the CDR3, the DNA is TGTGCCAGCAGTTACAGCGGAGCTAACACCGGGGAGCTGTTTTTT.